This T cell receptor beta chain was captured by sequencing in a study of blood T cell repertoires in COVID-19. The data were produced by immunoSEQ multiplex PCR, yet TCRdb's version contains in-frame clones alone and is incomplete. The data hold around 130,000 clones, with about 80% observed a single time. Germline V gene lookup returns CDR1 SGHRS and CDR2 YFSETQ. The CDR3 runs to 12 residues. With 2 bases removed from V and 3 bases from J, the gap between germline ends came to 6 bases. This chain connects TRBV5-1 to TRBJ2-7; D possibly corresponds to TRBD1 (5 bases). The TCR was taken from a human donor in a cohort sampled during active COVID-19. The sample was peripheral blood. CDR3 coding DNA: TGCGCCAGCAGCTTTCAGGGCTACGAGCAGTACTTC. It is translated as CASSFQGYEQYF.